This T cell receptor (beta chain) appears in the sequencing data of a study of identical twins. Template switching added a universal primer binding site, and final cDNA carried unique molecular identifiers. From the 5' RACE reads, TCRdb called clonotypes with MiXCR, one entry per CDR3 protein. The sample has approximately 300,000 distinct CDR3 sequences, nearly 9.5% seen once. Trimming removed 1 base from V and 0 bases from J, with 13 bases in between. The CDR3 runs 15 residues. Germline assignment: CDR1 SQVTM and CDR2 ANQGSEA. The study's findings and limits: Whereas memory repertoires showed no such difference, abundant cord blood beta clonotypes carried fewer insertions.

This clonotype was observed at least ten times. Its antigen is unknown. Every donor was a healthy Caucasian. The sample was also reused in another study, on yellow fever vaccine responses in identical twins. From that paper: Among the twins, the vaccine T cell response reportedly seemed partly convergent and partly personalized.

The receptor was derived from a woman between 18 and 29 years old in good health. The specimen was CD8+ T cells sorted from blood. The J gene is TRBJ2-7, the V gene TRBV29-1; tentative D call: TRBD2 (5 bases). The chain's CDR3 is CSVEVLALNSYEQYF. The CDR3 bases are TGCAGCGTTGAAGTCCTAGCTCTTAACTCCTACGAGCAGTACTTC.